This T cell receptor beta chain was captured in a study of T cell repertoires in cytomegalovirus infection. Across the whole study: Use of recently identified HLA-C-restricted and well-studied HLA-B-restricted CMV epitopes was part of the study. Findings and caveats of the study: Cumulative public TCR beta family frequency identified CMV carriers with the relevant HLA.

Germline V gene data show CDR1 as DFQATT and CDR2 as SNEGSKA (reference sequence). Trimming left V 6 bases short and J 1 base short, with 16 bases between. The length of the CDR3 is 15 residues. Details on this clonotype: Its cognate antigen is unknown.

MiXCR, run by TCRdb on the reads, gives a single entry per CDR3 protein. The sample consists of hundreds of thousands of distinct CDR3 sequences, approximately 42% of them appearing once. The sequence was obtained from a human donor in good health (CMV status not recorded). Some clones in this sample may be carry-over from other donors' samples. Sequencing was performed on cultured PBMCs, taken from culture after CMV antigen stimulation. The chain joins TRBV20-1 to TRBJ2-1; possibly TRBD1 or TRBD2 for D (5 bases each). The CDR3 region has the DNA TGCAGTGCCACCCCGGGGCAGCTTTCCTACAATGAGCAGTTCTTC. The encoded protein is CSATPGQLSYNEQFF.